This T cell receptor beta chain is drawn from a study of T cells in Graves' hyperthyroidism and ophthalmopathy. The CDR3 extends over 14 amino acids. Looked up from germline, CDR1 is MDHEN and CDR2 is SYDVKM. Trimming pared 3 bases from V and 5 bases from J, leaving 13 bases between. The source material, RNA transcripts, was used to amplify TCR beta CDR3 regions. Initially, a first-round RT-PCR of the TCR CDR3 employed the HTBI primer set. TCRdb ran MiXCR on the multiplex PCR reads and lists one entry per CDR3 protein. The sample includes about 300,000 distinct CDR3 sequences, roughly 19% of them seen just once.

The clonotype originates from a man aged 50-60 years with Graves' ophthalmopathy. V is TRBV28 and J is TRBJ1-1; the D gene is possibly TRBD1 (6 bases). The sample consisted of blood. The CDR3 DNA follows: TGTGCCAGCAGTTTCAGGGGAGCTACGACTGAAGCTTTCTTT. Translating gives CASSFRGATTEAFF.